The 12 T cell receptor beta chains below come from one sample, sequenced in a study of spatial heterogeneity in lung cancer. Findings of the study overall: Tumors with more nonsynonymous mutations had more expanded intratumoral alpha and beta TCRs.

The time point is: sample taken at primary tumor resection. TCRdb ran MiXCR on the 5' RACE reads and lists one entry per CDR3 protein. Of 18,000 or so distinct CDR3 sequences in the sample, 5% to 7% were seen once. Their cognate antigens are unknown. The material sequenced was lung tumor tissue, taken at surgery. These receptors all stem from a female donor with early-stage non-small cell lung cancer.

As to this clonotype: Just one base apart from a much larger clone, this may be a read error. The chain recombines TRBV6-1 with TRBJ1-1, with D tentatively TRBD1 (5 bases). Germline CDR1 is MNHNS and CDR2 is SASEGT. The CDR3 has 15 amino acids. V lost 5 bases to trimming and J lost 6 bases, with 19 bases between them. The CDR3 reads CASSPRPEGIPEAFF. The CDR3 nucleotides are TGTGCCAGCAGTCCCCGGCCAGAGGGGATCCCTGAAGCTTTCTTT.

This clonotype appeared many times. V usage is TRBV2 and J usage is TRBJ2-1; the D is unclear. The CDR3 extends over 13 amino acids. The V gene lost 10 bases and the J gene lost 5 bases, with 15 bases spanning the gap. Germline V lookup: CDR1 SNHLY, CDR2 FYNNEI. CDR3 sequence: CATSLGNNNEQFF. The CDR3 DNA reads as TGTGCCACCTCGCTGGGAAATAACAATGAGCAGTTCTTC.

V and J are TRBV7-2 and TRBJ1-2, with D maybe TRBD1 (5 bases). CDR3 size: 14 residues. Germline lookup yields CDR1 SGHTA and CDR2 FQGNSA. V shed 5 bases and J shed 4 bases, with 14 bases lying between them. The CDR3 spells CASSPLTGPYGYTF. The CDR3 DNA follows: TGTGCCAGCAGCCCCCTTACAGGTCCCTATGGCTACACCTTC. The whole variable domain, filled in from reference TRBV7-2 and TRBJ1-2, reads GAGVSQSPSNKVTEKGKDVELRCDPISGHTALYWYRQSLGQGLEFLIYFQGNSAPDKSGLPSDRFSAERTGGSVSTLTIQRTQQEDSAVYLCASSPLTGPYGYTFGSGTRLTVV.

This clonotype has at least ten counts. CDR3 region: CAWTGTEPYEQYF. CDR3 DNA: TGTGCCTGGACCGGGACAGAACCTTACGAGCAGTACTTC. This chain uses TRBV30 with TRBJ2-7; TRBD1 matches 7 bases. In germline, CDR1 is GTSNPN, CDR2 SVGIG (reference sequence). CDR3 size: 13 residues. After removal of 4 bases from V and 4 bases from J, the junction contained 7 bases not matched to a gene.

This clonotype is deemed medium-sized. The J gene is TRBJ2-1, the V gene TRBV29-1; TRBD2 aligns across 12 bases. The CDR3 contains 15 residues. The germline CDR1 and CDR2 sequences are SQVTM and ANQGSEA. V was pared by 6 bases and J by 7 bases, with 10 bases of the junction left unmatched. This CDR3 is CSVTTGLAGWNEQFF. The CDR3 DNA sequence: TGCAGCGTGACCACTGGACTAGCGGGATGGAATGAGCAGTTCTTC.

This clonotype was picked up many times. The V and J genes are TRBV27 and TRBJ2-1; D uncertain. The germline V gene has CDR1 MNHEY and CDR2 SMNVEV (reference sequence). CDR3 length: 14 residues. Trimming removed 3 bases from V and 4 bases from J, with 10 bases in between. The CDR3 bases are TGTGCCAGCAGTTTGGACGCCTGGTACAATGAGCAGTTCTTC. Translated: CASSLDAWYNEQFF.

To note about this clonotype: This may come from a read error, since a much larger clone is one base off. The chain uses TRBV5-1 and TRBJ2-7; no clear D. This CDR3 has 14 amino acids. CDR1 is SGHRS, CDR2 YFSETQ, per germline. The ends were cut back, 4 bases at V and 0 bases at J, with 11 bases in the middle. The CDR3 is CASSTMSSSYEQYF. CDR3 coding DNA: TGCGCCAGCAGCACAATGTCAAGCTCCTACGAGCAGTACTTC.

This clonotype was seen repeatedly, ten times or more. This chain links TRBV2 with TRBJ2-1; TRBD2 matches at 11 bases. This CDR3 comprises 15 residues. Germline-derived CDR1 and CDR2 are SNHLY and FYNNEI. Trimming cost V 2 bases and J 8 bases; bases outside gene matches: 5. The CDR3 loop is CASSELIAGGHEQFF. In DNA, the CDR3 is TGTGCCAGCAGTGAACTAATAGCGGGAGGGCATGAGCAGTTCTTC.

This clonotype was found many times. This chain joins TRBV28 and TRBJ2-1; TRBD2 matches 8 bases. Looked up from germline, CDR1 is MDHEN and CDR2 is SYDVKM. The CDR3 has 15 residues. Trimming at V came to 7 bases and at J to 6 bases, leaving 11 bases not matched to a gene. The CDR3 coding sequence is TGTGCCAGCACCTCTCCGGGAGGGCCGGGCAATGAGCAGTTCTTC. Its translation is CASTSPGGPGNEQFF.

About this clonotype itself: A much larger clonotype is one base distant, so this may be a read error. This rearrangement joins TRBV10-1 to TRBJ1-2; D gene unclear. The length of the CDR3 is 15 residues. The germline V gene encodes CDR1 WNHNN and CDR2 SYGVQD (reference sequence). V was pared by 8 bases and J by 4 bases, with 20 bases between. As DNA, the CDR3 is TGCGCCAGCCACCCTGACGGAGATTCCGTCTATGGCTACACCTTC. Amino acid sequence: CASHPDGDSVYGYTF.

Ten or more counts support this clonotype. The J gene is TRBJ2-1, the V gene TRBV7-2; D call uncertain. The ends were cut back, 5 bases at V and 6 bases at J, with 5 bases in the middle. The CDR3 totals 11 residues. The V gene's germline CDR1 is SGHTA and CDR2 FQGNSA. For the CDR3, the DNA is TGTGCCAGCAGCCGCGCCAATGAGCAGTTCTTC. Amino acids: CASSRANEQFF.

In this sample, this clonotype turned up many times. The chain recombines TRBV9 with TRBJ2-1; D is unclear. CDR3 length: 14 residues. V was shortened by 2 bases and J by 0 bases, with 6 bases between the two germline ends. Looked up from germline, CDR1 is SGDLS and CDR2 is YYNGEE. For the CDR3, the DNA is TGTGCCAGCAGCGTCACCCACTCCTACAATGAGCAGTTCTTC. It is translated as CASSVTHSYNEQFF.